This is a list of T cell receptor beta chains from one sample in a study of cytomegalovirus exposure and HLA in healthy donors. The data were produced by immunoSEQ multiplex PCR, yet TCRdb's version contains in-frame clones alone and is incomplete. In total, the table holds roughly 190,000 clones. The specimen sequenced was PBMCs. The receptors derive from a man younger than 45 in good health and CMV-seronegative. Each CDR3 is given with its conserved first and last residue. Each record gives: J gene, V gene, D gene, CDR3 DNA, CDR3 protein. A D gene is named only where the DNA matches it firmly.

J: TRBJ1-2; V: TRBV27; D: .; DNA: TGTGCCAGCAGTCCGACATTCCGGGACAATAACTATGGCTACACCTTC; CDR3: CASSPTFRDNNYGYTF
J: TRBJ1-1; V: TRBV27; D: .; DNA: TGTGCCAGCAGCTCAGCTAGGACTGAAGCTTTCTTT; CDR3: CASSSARTEAFF
J: TRBJ1-1; V: TRBV6-5; D: .; DNA: TGTGCCAGCAGTTACTCGAAGGGGGACACTGAAGCTTTCTTT; CDR3: CASSYSKGDTEAFF
J: TRBJ2-7; V: TRBV28; D: .; DNA: TGTGCCAGCAGTTTACGGGGTTTGTTCTACGAGCAGTACTTC; CDR3: CASSLRGLFYEQYF
J: TRBJ1-2; V: TRBV19; D: .; DNA: TGTGCCAGTAGACCCACAACCCTAACAGGGACCGTCGGCTATGGCTACACCTTC; CDR3: CASRPTTLTGTVGYGYTF
J: TRBJ2-7; V: TRBV19; D: TRBD1; DNA: TGTGCCAGTAGTTTCTTCCCGGGACAGGGCTACGAGCAGTACTTC; CDR3: CASSFFPGQGYEQYF
J: TRBJ1-2; V: TRBV7-8; D: .; DNA: TGTGCCAGCAGTGTGACAGTAACTAACTATGGCTACACCTTC; CDR3: CASSVTVTNYGYTF
J: TRBJ2-1; V: TRBV6-5; D: TRBD2; DNA: TGTGCCAGCAGTTACTCCCTTAGCGGGAGCTTGGATGAGCAGTTCTTC; CDR3: CASSYSLSGSLDEQFF
J: TRBJ1-1; V: TRBV10-2; D: .; DNA: TGCGCCAGCAGTGGGCAATTGAACACTGAAGCTTTCTTT; CDR3: CASSGQLNTEAFF
J: TRBJ2-7; V: TRBV28; D: TRBD2; DNA: TGTGCCAGCAGTTACGGGGGGGCAGTCAGGAATGAGCAGTACTTC; CDR3: CASSYGGAVRNEQYF
J: TRBJ1-1; V: TRBV7-3; D: .; DNA: TGTGCCAGCAGTAAGGGAGTGAACACTGAAGCTTTCTTT; CDR3: CASSKGVNTEAFF
J: TRBJ2-7; V: TRBV19; D: TRBD1; DNA: TGTGCCAGTAGTTACCAGGGGGCGGCCTACGAGCAGTACTTC; CDR3: CASSYQGAAYEQYF
J: TRBJ2-5; V: TRBV5-6; D: TRBD2; DNA: TGTGCCAGCAGCTACTACCCCGGGACTAGCGGGGGTGAGACCCAGTACTTC; CDR3: CASSYYPGTSGGETQYF
J: TRBJ1-4; V: TRBV5-4; D: .; DNA: TGTGCCAGCAGCTTGGGTGGTGGAGGGGCTGGAGAAAAACTGTTTTTT; CDR3: CASSLGGGGAGEKLFF
J: TRBJ1-2; V: TRBV18; D: TRBD1; DNA: TGTGCCAGCTCACCATCTCACGACAGGGAGAGGTATGGCTACACCTTC; CDR3: CASSPSHDRERYGYTF
J: TRBJ1-2; V: TRBV9; D: .; DNA: TGTGCCAGCAGCGATCAGGGAAGAGCTAACTATGGCTACACCTTC; CDR3: CASSDQGRANYGYTF
J: TRBJ2-5; V: TRBV11-2; D: .; DNA: TGTGCCAGCAGCTTACAGGGCCGAGGGGGTCAAGAGACCCAGTACTTC; CDR3: CASSLQGRGGQETQYF
J: TRBJ1-1; V: TRBV14; D: TRBD1; DNA: TGTGCCAGCAGCCAAGACAGGGGGTGGGTCACTGAAGCTTTCTTT; CDR3: CASSQDRGWVTEAFF
J: TRBJ2-1; V: TRBV5-6; D: TRBD2; DNA: TGTGCCAGCAGCTTGGATGGACTAGCGGGAGAGCGGCAGTTCTTC; CDR3: CASSLDGLAGERQFF
J: TRBJ2-3; V: TRBV5-1; D: .; DNA: TGCGCCAGCAGCTTCGGAGGGCCCACAGATACGCAGTATTTT; CDR3: CASSFGGPTDTQYF
J: TRBJ1-3; V: TRBV27; D: .; DNA: TGTGCCAGCAGTGCGGAAGGAACGGGAAACACCATATATTTT; CDR3: CASSAEGTGNTIYF
J: TRBJ2-2; V: TRBV5-4; D: TRBD1; DNA: TGTGCCAGCAGCTTCGGACAGGGGGGTGGGACCGGGGAGCTGTTTTTT; CDR3: CASSFGQGGGTGELFF
J: TRBJ1-1; V: TRBV5-1; D: TRBD1; DNA: TGCGCCAGCAGCCCAACAGGGGTTACTGAAGCTTTCTTT; CDR3: CASSPTGVTEAFF
J: TRBJ2-3; V: TRBV7-2; D: .; DNA: TGTGCCAGCAGCCGACAGATAGATACGCAGTATTTT; CDR3: CASSRQIDTQYF
J: TRBJ2-7; V: TRBV5-1; D: TRBD1; DNA: TGCGCCAGCAGCGTCGGGACAGGGTATGAGCAGTACTTC; CDR3: CASSVGTGYEQYF
J: TRBJ2-7; V: TRBV2; D: TRBD2; DNA: TGTGCCAGCAAGGTGGGGACTAGCGCGACCTACGAGCAGTACTTC; CDR3: CASKVGTSATYEQYF
J: TRBJ1-2; V: TRBV28; D: TRBD1; DNA: TGTGCCAGCAGTTTAATCGAGACAGGGCTCATGGCAGGCTACACCTTC; CDR3: CASSLIETGLMAGYTF
J: TRBJ1-2; V: TRBV5-6; D: .; DNA: TGTGCCAGCAGCCCGAACGGCGGAGGAGCCAACTATGGCTACACCTTC; CDR3: CASSPNGGGANYGYTF
J: TRBJ2-5; V: TRBV19; D: TRBD1; DNA: TGTGCCAGTAGTCCTACAACCCTGACAGGGTCGGAGACCCAGTACTTC; CDR3: CASSPTTLTGSETQYF
J: TRBJ1-1; V: TRBV11-2; D: TRBD1; DNA: TGTGCCAGCAGCTTAGATGTCAGGGGGCTCACTGAAGCTTTCTTT; CDR3: CASSLDVRGLTEAFF
J: TRBJ1-3; V: TRBV19; D: .; DNA: TGTGCCAGTAGTATCCCCAGGTTGGCTGGAAACACCATATATTTT; CDR3: CASSIPRLAGNTIYF
J: TRBJ2-7; V: TRBV7-9; D: TRBD1; DNA: TGTGCCAGCAGCTTAGGGGGACAGGGGTCCTACGAGCAGTACTTC; CDR3: CASSLGGQGSYEQYF
J: TRBJ2-7; V: TRBV7-9; D: TRBD1; DNA: TGTGCCAGCAGCCCCCCAGGGACAGGGGGTACCTACGAGCAGTACTTC; CDR3: CASSPPGTGGTYEQYF
J: TRBJ1-2; V: TRBV19; D: .; DNA: TGTGCCAGTAGCGTGAGCGGGGACCCGGCGGGAGGCTACACCTTC; CDR3: CASSVSGDPAGGYTF
J: TRBJ2-5; V: TRBV5-1; D: TRBD1; DNA: TGCGCCAGCAGCTCGACAGGGTTGCGGCAAGAGACCCAGTACTTC; CDR3: CASSSTGLRQETQYF
J: TRBJ1-2; V: TRBV4-1; D: TRBD1; DNA: TGCGCCAGCAGCCAAGATCATGGGACAGCCTATGGCTACACCTTC; CDR3: CASSQDHGTAYGYTF
J: TRBJ2-1; V: TRBV14; D: TRBD2; DNA: TGTGCCAGCAGCCCTCCTGAAGGGGTAGCGGGAGTGTGGAATGAGCAGTTCTTC; CDR3: CASSPPEGVAGVWNEQFF
J: TRBJ2-3; V: TRBV19; D: .; DNA: TGTGCCAGTACCCCTATGGGGGGGCTTGATACGCAGTATTTT; CDR3: CASTPMGGLDTQYF
J: TRBJ2-3; V: TRBV9; D: .; DNA: TGTGCCAGCACCACAGGGTTGGGCACAGATACGCAGTATTTT; CDR3: CASTTGLGTDTQYF
J: TRBJ1-2; V: TRBV10-3; D: .; DNA: TGTGCCATCAGCGAGGGCCCGAATTATGGCTACACCTTC; CDR3: CAISEGPNYGYTF
J: TRBJ2-7; V: TRBV14; D: TRBD2; DNA: TGTGCCAGCAGCCAGACCGGGACTAGCGGGAGTTACGAGCAGTACTTC; CDR3: CASSQTGTSGSYEQYF
J: TRBJ2-1; V: TRBV7-2; D: .; DNA: TGTGCCAGCAGCTTAGTCAGGGGCACCTACAATGAGCAGTTCTTC; CDR3: CASSLVRGTYNEQFF